The source of this T cell receptor beta chain is a study of shared clonotypes between healthy human individuals. The quantity of DNA used in unsorted PBMC replicate PCRs was roughly 320 ng, corresponding to some 29,000 T cell genomes. Ten immunoSEQ deep assay plates were used by the authors to sequence unsorted PBMC DNA. The data were produced by immunoSEQ multiplex PCR, yet TCRdb's version contains in-frame clones alone and is incomplete. The data contain around 450,000 clones, more than 75% of them singletons. A few counts support this clone. The antigen is not known. General study results and limits: Only a few donors were included, so the genetic and exposure-history diversity represented was limited.

Source material: PBMCs. This clonotype was obtained from a woman between 40 and 50 years old in good health. Some clones in this sample may be carry-over from other donors' samples.

The DNA of the CDR3 is TGCGCCAGCAGCTTGGCCCGACAGGTCAATGAAAAACTGTTTTTT. Its protein is CASSLARQVNEKLFF. The chain uses TRBV5-1 and TRBJ1-4; TRBD1 is a possible D gene (6 bases). The CDR3 is 15 amino acids. The germline V gene has CDR1 SGHRS and CDR2 YFSETQ. Trimming shortened V by 0 bases and J by 5 bases, and 11 bases separated the two germline ends.